These 7 T cell receptor beta chains were sequenced from one sample in a study of T cells after yellow fever vaccination. In TCRdb, the 5' RACE reads were re-called with MiXCR into one record per CDR3 protein. The table has fewer than 450,000 distinct CDR3 sequences, roughly 10% seen once; the top ten hold around 19%. The sequencing here drew on PBMCs, taken on the day of the first yellow fever vaccination. The origin of the receptors is a man aged 18 to 30 who received the YFV17D yellow fever vaccine.

V gene TRBV7-9 combines with J gene TRBJ2-2; a weak D match, TRBD1 (6 bases). Germline CDR1 SEHNR, CDR2 FQNEAQ (reference sequence). Trimming stripped 3 bases from V and 6 bases from J, with 14 bases between. This CDR3 spans 15 amino acids. The CDR3 region is CASSFPQGKSGELFF. CDR3 DNA sequence: TGTGCCAGCAGCTTCCCCCAGGGGAAGTCCGGGGAGCTGTTTTTT.

The V gene is TRBV20-1, the J gene TRBJ1-1, with a weak D call TRBD1 (6 bases). Germline V gene lookup returns CDR1 DFQATT and CDR2 SNEGSKA (reference sequence). V lost 6 bases and J 5 bases, leaving 13 bases between the germline ends. The CDR3 runs 12 residues. The chain's CDR3 is CSATGFRTEAFF. The DNA for the CDR3 is TGCAGTGCCACAGGGTTTAGGACTGAAGCTTTCTTT.

This clonotype turned up a few times. The chain employs TRBV3-1 and TRBJ2-2; TRBD1 matches 7 bases. The germline V gene has CDR1 LGHDT and CDR2 YNNKEL (reference sequence). V lost 3 bases to trimming and J lost 2 bases; unmatched junction nucleotides: 3. This CDR3 comprises 15 residues. CDR3: CASSHRGTNTGELFF. The CDR3 DNA is TGTGCCAGCAGCCACAGGGGGACCAACACCGGGGAGCTGTTTTTT.

The chain is built from TRBV7-3 and TRBJ2-5, with D hard to call. V was shortened by 2 bases and J by 4 bases, with 11 bases between the two germline ends. Germline assignment: CDR1 SGHTA and CDR2 FQGTGA. This CDR3 contains 14 residues. The CDR3 sequence: CASSLDGSLETQYF. CDR3 nucleotide sequence: TGTGCCAGCAGCTTAGATGGTAGCCTAGAGACCCAGTACTTC. Complete variable domain (other parts from reference TRBV7-3 and TRBJ2-5): GAGVSQTPSNKVTEKGKYVELRCDPISGHTALYWYRQSLGQGPEFLIYFQGTGAADDSGLPNDRFFAVRPEGSVSTLKIQRTERGDSAVYLCASSLDGSLETQYFGPGTRLLVL.

This clonotype appeared a few times. V is TRBV5-4 and J is TRBJ2-2, with TRBD2 identical over 10 bases. The germline V gene has CDR1 SGHNT and CDR2 YYREEE (reference sequence). The CDR3 is 16 amino acids. The V and J ends lost 3 bases and 4 bases, in that order; junction bases with no gene match: 6. For the CDR3, the DNA is TGTGCCAGCAGCTCCCTAGCGGGGGAGAGCACCGGGGAGCTGTTTTTT. This translates into CASSSLAGESTGELFF.

This clonotype was counted only a few times. CDR3 loop: CSATRDSPDTQYF. CDR3 nucleotide sequence: TGCAGTGCTACTCGGGACAGTCCCGATACGCAGTATTTT. The genes are TRBV20-1 and TRBJ2-3, with 7 positions matching TRBD1. CDR1 is DFQATT, CDR2 SNEGSKA, per germline (reference sequence). The CDR3 spans 13 residues. J lost 6 bases, V lost 4 bases, and 7 bases had no gene match.

This clonotype was seen only a few times. The CDR3: CASSVWTSGNNEQFF. The CDR3 region has the DNA TGTGCCAGCAGCGTATGGACTAGCGGTAACAATGAGCAGTTCTTC. The chain carries TRBV9 and TRBJ2-1, with TRBD2 matching over 10 bases. The ends lost 1 base at V and 5 bases at J; junction bases unmatched: 3. This CDR3 is 15 amino acids long. The germline V gene encodes CDR1 SGDLS and CDR2 YYNGEE.